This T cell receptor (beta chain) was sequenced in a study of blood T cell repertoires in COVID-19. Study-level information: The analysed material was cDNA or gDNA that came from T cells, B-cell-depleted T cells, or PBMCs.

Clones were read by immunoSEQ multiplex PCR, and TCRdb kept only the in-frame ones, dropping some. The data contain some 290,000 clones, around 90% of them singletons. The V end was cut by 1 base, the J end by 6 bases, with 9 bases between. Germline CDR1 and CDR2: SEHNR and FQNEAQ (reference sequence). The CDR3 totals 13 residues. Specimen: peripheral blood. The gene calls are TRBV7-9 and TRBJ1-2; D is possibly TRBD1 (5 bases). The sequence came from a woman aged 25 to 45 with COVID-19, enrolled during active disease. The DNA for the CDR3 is TGTGCCAGCAGCTTAGGTGCAGGGAATGGCTACACCTTC. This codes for CASSLGAGNGYTF. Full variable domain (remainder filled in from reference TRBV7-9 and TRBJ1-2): DTGVSQNPRHKITKRGQNVTFRCDPISEHNRLYWYRQTLGQGPEFLTYFQNEAQLEKSRLLSDRFSAERPKGSFSTLEIQRTEQGDSAMYLCASSLGAGNGYTFGSGTRLTVV.